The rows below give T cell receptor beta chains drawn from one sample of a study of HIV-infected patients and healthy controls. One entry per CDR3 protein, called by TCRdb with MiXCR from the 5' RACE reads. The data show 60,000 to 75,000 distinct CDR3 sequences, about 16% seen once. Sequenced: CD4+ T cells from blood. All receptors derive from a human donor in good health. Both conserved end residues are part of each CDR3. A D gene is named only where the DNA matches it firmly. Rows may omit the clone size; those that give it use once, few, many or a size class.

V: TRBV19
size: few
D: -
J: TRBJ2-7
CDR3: CASSMKDSAEQYF
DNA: TGTGCCAGTAGTATGAAGGACAGTGCCGAGCAGTACTTC

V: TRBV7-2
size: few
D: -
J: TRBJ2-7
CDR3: CASSRDRPHSYEQYF
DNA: TGTGCCAGCAGCCGAGACAGGCCTCACTCCTACGAGCAGTACTTC

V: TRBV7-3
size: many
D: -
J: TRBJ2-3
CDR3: CASSQAYIDTQYF
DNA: TGTGCCAGCAGCCAAGCATATATAGATACGCAGTATTTT

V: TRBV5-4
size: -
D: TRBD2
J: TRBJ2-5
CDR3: CASSLELAGETQYF
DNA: TGTGCCAGCAGCTTGGAACTAGCGGGGGAGACCCAGTACTTC

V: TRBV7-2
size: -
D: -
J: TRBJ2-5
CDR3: CASSPLEKTQYF
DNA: TGTGCCAGCAGTCCCCTAGAAAAGACCCAGTACTTC

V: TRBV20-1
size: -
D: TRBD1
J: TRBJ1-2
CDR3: CSARGQTYGYTF
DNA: TGCAGTGCTAGGGGACAGACCTATGGCTACACCTTC

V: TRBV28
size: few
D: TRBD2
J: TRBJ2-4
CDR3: CASRNKRGATTSKNIQYF
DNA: TGTGCCAGCAGGAATAAGCGGGGGGCCACGACGTCCAAAAACATTCAGTACTTC

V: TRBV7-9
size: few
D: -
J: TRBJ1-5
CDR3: CASSLGGNSQPQHF
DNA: TGTGCCAGCAGCTTAGGGGGTAACTCTCAGCCCCAGCATTTT

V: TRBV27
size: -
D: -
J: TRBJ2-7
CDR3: CASSIDRRMDEQYF
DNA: TGTGCCAGCAGCATCGACAGGAGGATGGACGAGCAGTACTTC

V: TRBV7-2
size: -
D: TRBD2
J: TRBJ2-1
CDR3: CASRTGTSVHNEQFF
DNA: TGTGCCAGCAGAACCGGGACTAGCGTCCATAATGAGCAGTTCTTC

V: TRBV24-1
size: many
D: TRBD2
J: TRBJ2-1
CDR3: CATSDLSGRLNEQFF
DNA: TGTGCCACCAGTGATTTGAGCGGGAGACTCAATGAGCAGTTCTTC

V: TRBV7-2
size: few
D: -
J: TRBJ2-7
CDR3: CASSLGPKDEQYF
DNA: TGTGCCAGCAGCTTAGGGCCCAAGGACGAGCAGTACTTC

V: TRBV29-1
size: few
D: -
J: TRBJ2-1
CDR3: CSVEFLDEQFF
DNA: TGCAGCGTTGAATTCCTGGATGAGCAGTTCTTC

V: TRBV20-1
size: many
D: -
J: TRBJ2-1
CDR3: CSANPMGGSSYNEQFF
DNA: TGCAGTGCTAACCCTATGGGGGGAAGCTCCTACAATGAGCAGTTCTTC

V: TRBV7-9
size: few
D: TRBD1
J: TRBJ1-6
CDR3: CASSPQGNSPLHF
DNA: TGTGCCAGCAGCCCACAGGGGAATTCACCCCTCCACTTT

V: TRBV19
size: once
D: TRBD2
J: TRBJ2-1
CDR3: CATGLAGLRENEQFF
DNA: TGTGCCACAGGCCTAGCGGGACTCCGGGAGAATGAGCAGTTCTTC

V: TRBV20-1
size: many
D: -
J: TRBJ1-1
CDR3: CSATGGPNTEAFF
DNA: TGCAGTGCTACGGGGGGGCCGAACACTGAAGCTTTCTTT

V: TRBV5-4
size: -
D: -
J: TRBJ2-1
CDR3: CASSLGLGSDGEQFF
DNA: TGTGCCAGCAGCTTGGGTCTGGGGTCGGATGGTGAGCAGTTCTTC

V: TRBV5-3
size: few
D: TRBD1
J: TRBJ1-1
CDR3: CARSGQGFSPTEAFF
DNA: TGTGCCAGAAGCGGACAGGGGTTCTCTCCCACTGAAGCTTTCTTT

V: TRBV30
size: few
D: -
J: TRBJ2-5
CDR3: CAWSVIAGSETQYF
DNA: TGTGCCTGGAGTGTAATCGCCGGAAGTGAGACCCAGTACTTC

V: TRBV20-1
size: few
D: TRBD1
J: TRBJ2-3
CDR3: CSAKRQGRTSTDTQYF
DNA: TGCAGTGCAAAGAGACAGGGGAGAACTAGCACAGATACGCAGTATTTT

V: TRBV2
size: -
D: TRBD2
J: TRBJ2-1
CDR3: CARTGTKDNEQFF
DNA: TGTGCCAGAACCGGGACTAAAGACAATGAGCAGTTCTTC

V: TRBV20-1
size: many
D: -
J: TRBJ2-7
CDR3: CSAQGEGYEQYF
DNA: TGCAGTGCGCAGGGGGAGGGCTACGAGCAGTACTTC

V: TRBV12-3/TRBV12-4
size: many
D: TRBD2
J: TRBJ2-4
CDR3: CASRNSGRSGAKNIQYF
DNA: TGTGCCAGCAGAAATAGCGGGAGGTCGGGGGCCAAAAACATTCAGTACTTC

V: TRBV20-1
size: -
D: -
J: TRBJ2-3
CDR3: CSARGYLSYTDTQYF
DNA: TGCAGTGCTAGAGGCTACCTATCCTACACAGATACGCAGTATTTT

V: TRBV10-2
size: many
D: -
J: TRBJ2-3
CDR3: CASRLGSTDTQYF
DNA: TGCGCCAGCAGACTAGGATCCACAGATACGCAGTATTTT

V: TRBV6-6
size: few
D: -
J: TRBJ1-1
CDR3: CASSYGQRNTEAFF
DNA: TGTGCCAGCAGTTACGGTCAGAGGAACACTGAAGCTTTCTTT

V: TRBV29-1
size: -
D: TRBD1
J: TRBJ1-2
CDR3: CSVTTGANYGYTF
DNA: TGCAGCGTTACTACAGGGGCCAACTATGGCTACACCTTC

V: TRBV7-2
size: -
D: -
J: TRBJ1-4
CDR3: CASSLARRGEKLFF
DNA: TGTGCCAGCAGCTTAGCCAGACGAGGGGAAAAACTGTTTTTT

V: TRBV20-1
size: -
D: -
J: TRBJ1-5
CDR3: CSAGESSNQPQHF
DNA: TGCAGTGCTGGAGAATCGAGCAATCAGCCCCAGCATTTT

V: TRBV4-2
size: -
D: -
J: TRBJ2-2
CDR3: CASSQQTVDTGELFF
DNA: TGTGCCAGCAGCCAACAGACAGTTGACACCGGGGAGCTGTTTTTT

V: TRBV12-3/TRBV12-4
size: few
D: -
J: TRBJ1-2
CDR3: CASSVSGAGYGYTF
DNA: TGTGCCAGCAGTGTCTCAGGGGCTGGCTATGGCTACACCTTC

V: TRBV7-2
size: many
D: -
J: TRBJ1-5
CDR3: CASSPSQYQPQHF
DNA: TGTGCCAGCAGCCCTAGTCAATATCAGCCCCAGCATTTT

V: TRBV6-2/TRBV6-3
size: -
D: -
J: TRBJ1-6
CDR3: CASEQGPMKNNSPLHF
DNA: TGTGCCAGTGAACAGGGACCGATGAAGAATAATTCACCCCTCCACTTT

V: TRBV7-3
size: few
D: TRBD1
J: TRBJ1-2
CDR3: CASSLRQGNGYTF
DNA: TGTGCCAGCAGCTTACGACAGGGTAATGGCTACACCTTC

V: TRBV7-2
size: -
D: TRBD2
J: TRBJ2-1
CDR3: CASSLTSGGASDYNEQFF
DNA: TGTGCCAGCAGCTTGACTAGCGGGGGGGCTAGTGACTACAATGAGCAGTTCTTC

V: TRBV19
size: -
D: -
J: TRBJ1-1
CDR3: CASSIREKTEAFF
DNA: TGTGCCAGTAGTATCCGGGAGAAGACTGAAGCTTTCTTT

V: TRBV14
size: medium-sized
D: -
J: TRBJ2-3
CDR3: CASSQGGRASTDTQYF
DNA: TGTGCCAGCAGCCAAGGAGGAAGGGCTAGCACAGATACGCAGTATTTT

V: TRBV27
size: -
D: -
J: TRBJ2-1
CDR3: CASSKGRGLQFF
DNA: TGTGCCAGCAGTAAAGGGAGGGGGCTTCAGTTCTTC

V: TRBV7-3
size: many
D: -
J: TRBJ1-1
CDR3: CASSFGPNTEAFF
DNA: TGTGCCAGCAGCTTCGGCCCGAACACTGAAGCTTTCTTT

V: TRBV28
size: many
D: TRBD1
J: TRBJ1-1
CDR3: CASSSPGQGPPEAFF
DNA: TGTGCCAGCAGTTCTCCGGGACAGGGCCCTCCCGAAGCTTTCTTT

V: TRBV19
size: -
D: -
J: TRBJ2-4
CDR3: CASSIARVRTKNIQYF
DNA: TGTGCCAGTAGTATAGCTAGGGTTAGGACCAAAAACATTCAGTACTTC

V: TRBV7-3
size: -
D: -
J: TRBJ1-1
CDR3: CASSLTFSDSMNTEAFF
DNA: TGTGCCAGCAGCTTAACCTTCTCGGACAGCATGAACACTGAAGCTTTCTTT

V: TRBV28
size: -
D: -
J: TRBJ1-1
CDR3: CASSLGRGGNTEAFF
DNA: TGTGCCAGCAGTTTAGGGCGCGGGGGGAACACTGAAGCTTTCTTT

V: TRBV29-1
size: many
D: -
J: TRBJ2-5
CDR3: CSVDTPLRYF
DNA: TGCAGCGTAGACACCCCACTCAGATACTTC

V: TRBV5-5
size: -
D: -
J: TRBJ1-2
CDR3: CASSLSDWGRDGYTF
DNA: TGTGCCAGCAGCCTCTCCGACTGGGGGAGGGATGGCTACACCTTC

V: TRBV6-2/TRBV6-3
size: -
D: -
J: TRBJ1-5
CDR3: CASSYASRGFRYQPQHF
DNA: TGTGCCAGCAGTTACGCCAGCAGGGGATTCCGGTATCAGCCCCAGCATTTT

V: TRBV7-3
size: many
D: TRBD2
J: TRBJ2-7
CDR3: CASSRGSTYEQYF
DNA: TGTGCCAGCAGCCGCGGGAGTACCTACGAGCAGTACTTC

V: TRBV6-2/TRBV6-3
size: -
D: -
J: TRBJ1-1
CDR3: CASSPSGHPNTEAFF
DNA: TGTGCCAGCAGTCCCTCGGGACATCCCAACACTGAAGCTTTCTTT